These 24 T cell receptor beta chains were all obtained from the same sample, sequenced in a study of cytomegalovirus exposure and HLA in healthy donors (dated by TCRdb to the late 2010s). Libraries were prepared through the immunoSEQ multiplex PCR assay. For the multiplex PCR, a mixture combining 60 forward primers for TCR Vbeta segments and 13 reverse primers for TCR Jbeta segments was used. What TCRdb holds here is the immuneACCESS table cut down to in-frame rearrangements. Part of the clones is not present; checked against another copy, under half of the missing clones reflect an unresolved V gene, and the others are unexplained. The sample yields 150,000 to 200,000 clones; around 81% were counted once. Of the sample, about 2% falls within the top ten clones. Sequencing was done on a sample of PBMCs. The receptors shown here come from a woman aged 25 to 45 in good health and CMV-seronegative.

In DNA, the CDR3 is TGTGCCAGCAGTGAATCGGCAGGCTATAACACTGAAGCTTTCTTT. It specifies CASSESAGYNTEAFF. The chain is built from TRBV2 and TRBJ1-1; no clear D. The V gene's germline CDR1 is SNHLY and CDR2 FYNNEI. V shed 2 bases and J shed 2 bases, with 12 bases lying between them. This CDR3 has 15 residues.

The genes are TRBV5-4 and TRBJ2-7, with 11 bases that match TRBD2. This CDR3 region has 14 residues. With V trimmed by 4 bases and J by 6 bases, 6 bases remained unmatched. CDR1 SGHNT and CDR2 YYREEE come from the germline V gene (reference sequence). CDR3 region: CASSALAGGREQYF. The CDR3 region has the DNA TGTGCCAGCAGCGCTCTAGCGGGGGGACGCGAGCAGTACTTC.

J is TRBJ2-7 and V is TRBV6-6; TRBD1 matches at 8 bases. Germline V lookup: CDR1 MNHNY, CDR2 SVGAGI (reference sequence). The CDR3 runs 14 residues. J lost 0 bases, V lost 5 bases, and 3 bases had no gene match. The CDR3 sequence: CASSDGQGSYEQYF. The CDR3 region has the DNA TGTGCCAGCAGTGACGGACAGGGCTCCTACGAGCAGTACTTC.

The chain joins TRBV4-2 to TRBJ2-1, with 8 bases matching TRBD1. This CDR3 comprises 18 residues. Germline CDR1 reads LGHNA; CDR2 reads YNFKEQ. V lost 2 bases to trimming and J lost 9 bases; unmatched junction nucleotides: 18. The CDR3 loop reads CASSQWYSVQGDFGEQFF. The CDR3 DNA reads TGTGCCAGCAGCCAATGGTACAGTGTACAGGGGGATTTCGGTGAGCAGTTCTTC.

The CDR3 coding sequence is TGTGCCAGCAGTTCCGGGGCAGGGGGGAACACTGAAGCTTTCTTT. This encodes CASSSGAGGNTEAFF. V gene TRBV28 combines with J gene TRBJ1-1; 7 positions match TRBD1. Germline V gene data show CDR1 as MDHEN and CDR2 as SYDVKM. The CDR3 sequence is 15 residues long. Trimming cost V 4 bases and J 1 base; bases outside gene matches: 6.

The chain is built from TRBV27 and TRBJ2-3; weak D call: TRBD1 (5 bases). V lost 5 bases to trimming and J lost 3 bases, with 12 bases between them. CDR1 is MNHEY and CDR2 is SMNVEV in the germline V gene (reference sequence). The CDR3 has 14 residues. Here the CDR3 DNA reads TGTGCCAGCAGTGTAGGGGATCCAACAGATACGCAGTATTTT. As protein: CASSVGDPTDTQYF.

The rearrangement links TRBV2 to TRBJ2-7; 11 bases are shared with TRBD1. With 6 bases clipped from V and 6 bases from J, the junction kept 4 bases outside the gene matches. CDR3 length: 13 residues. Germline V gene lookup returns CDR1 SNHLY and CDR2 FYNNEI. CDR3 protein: CASRGQGDGEQYF. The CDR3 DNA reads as TGTGCCAGCAGGGGACAGGGGGACGGCGAGCAGTACTTC.

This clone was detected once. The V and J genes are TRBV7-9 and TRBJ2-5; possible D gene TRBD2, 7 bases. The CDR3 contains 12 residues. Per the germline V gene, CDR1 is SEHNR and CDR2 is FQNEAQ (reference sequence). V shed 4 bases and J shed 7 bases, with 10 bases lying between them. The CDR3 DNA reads TGTGCCAGCAGCTCAGGGGAGGGGACCCAGTACTTC. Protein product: CASSSGEGTQYF.

The CDR3 sequence is CASTIRGQGHEQYF. CDR3 nucleotide sequence: TGTGCCAGCACTATTAGAGGACAGGGCCACGAGCAGTACTTC. The chain employs TRBV6-1 and TRBJ2-7; 8 bases agree with TRBD1. With V trimmed by 7 bases and J by 5 bases, 10 bases remained unmatched. The CDR3 loop spans 14 amino acids. Germline V gene lookup returns CDR1 MNHNS and CDR2 SASEGT.

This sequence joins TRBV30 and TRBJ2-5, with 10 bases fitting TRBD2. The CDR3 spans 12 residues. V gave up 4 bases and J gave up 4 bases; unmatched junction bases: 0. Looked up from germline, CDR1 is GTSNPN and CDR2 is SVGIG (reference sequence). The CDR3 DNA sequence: TGTGCCTGGACTAGCGGGGGAGAGACCCAGTACTTC. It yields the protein CAWTSGGETQYF.

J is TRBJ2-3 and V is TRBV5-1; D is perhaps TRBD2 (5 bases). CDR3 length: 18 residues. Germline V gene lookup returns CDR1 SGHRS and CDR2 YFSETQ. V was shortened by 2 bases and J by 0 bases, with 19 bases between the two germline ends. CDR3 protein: CASSFGQSRGISTDTQYF. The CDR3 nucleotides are TGCGCCAGCAGCTTTGGGCAGTCGAGAGGGATTAGCACAGATACGCAGTATTTT.

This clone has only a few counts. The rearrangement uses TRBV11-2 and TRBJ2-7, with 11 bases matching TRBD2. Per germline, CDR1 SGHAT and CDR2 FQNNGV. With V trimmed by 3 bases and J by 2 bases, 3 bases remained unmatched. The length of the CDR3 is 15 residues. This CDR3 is CASSFGTSGTYEQYF. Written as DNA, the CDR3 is TGTGCCAGCAGCTTCGGGACTAGCGGTACCTACGAGCAGTACTTC.

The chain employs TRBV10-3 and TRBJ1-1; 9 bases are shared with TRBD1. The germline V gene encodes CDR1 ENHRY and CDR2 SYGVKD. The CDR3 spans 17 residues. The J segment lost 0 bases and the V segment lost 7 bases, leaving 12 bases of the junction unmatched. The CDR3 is CAITNPDRGLMNTEAFF. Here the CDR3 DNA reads TGTGCCATCACGAATCCGGACAGGGGTTTGATGAACACTGAAGCTTTCTTT.

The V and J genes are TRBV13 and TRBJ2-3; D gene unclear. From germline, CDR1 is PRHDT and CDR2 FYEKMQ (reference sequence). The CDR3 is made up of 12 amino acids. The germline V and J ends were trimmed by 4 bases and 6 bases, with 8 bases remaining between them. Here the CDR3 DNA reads TGTGCCAGCAGCTCCGCCGGGGATACGCAGTATTTT. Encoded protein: CASSSAGDTQYF.

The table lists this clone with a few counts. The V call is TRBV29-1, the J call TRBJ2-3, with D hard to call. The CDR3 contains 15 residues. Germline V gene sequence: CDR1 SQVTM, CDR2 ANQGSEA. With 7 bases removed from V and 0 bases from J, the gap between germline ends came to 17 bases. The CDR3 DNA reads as TGCAGCGCCGAGCCCCCAGGCAGTAGCACAGATACGCAGTATTTT. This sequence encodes CSAEPPGSSTDTQYF.

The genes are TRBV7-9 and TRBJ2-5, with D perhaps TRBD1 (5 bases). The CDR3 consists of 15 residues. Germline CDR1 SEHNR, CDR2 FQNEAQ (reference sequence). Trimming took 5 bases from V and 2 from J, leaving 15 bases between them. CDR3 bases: TGTGCCAGCAGCCGTTACAGGTTACCTCAAGAGACCCAGTACTTC. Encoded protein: CASSRYRLPQETQYF.

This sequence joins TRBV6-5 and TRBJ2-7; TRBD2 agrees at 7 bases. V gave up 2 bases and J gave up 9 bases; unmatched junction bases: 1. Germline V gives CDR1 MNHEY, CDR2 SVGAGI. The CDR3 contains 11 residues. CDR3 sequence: CASSYAGVQYF. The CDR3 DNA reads TGTGCCAGCAGTTACGCGGGGGTGCAGTACTTC.

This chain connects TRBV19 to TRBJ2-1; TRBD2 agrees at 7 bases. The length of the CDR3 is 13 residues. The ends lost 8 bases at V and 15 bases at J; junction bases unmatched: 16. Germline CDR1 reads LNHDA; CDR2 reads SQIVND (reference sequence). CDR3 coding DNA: TGTGCCAGTGGGGACTATTCCCGGGGAAGATTGTTCTTC. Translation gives CASGDYSRGRLFF.

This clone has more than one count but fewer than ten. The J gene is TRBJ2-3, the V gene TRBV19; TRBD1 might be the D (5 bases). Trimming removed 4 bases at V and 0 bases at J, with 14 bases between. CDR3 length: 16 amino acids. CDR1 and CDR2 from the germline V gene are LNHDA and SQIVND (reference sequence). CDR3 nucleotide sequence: TGTGCCAGTAGTAAAATTACAGGACACAGCACAGATACGCAGTATTTT. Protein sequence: CASSKITGHSTDTQYF. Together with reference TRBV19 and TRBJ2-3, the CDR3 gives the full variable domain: DGGITQSPKYLFRKEGQNVTLSCEQNLNHDAMYWYRQDPGQGLRLIYYSQIVNDFQKGDIAEGYSVSREKKESFPLTVTSAQKNPTAFYLCASSKITGHSTDTQYFGPGTRLTVL.

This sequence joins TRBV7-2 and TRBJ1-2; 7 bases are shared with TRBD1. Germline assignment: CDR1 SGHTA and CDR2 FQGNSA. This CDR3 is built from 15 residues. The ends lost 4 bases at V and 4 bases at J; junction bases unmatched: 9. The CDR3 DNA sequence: TGTGCCAGCAGCTCACCTGGGACAGCCTTCTATGGCTACACCTTC. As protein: CASSSPGTAFYGYTF.

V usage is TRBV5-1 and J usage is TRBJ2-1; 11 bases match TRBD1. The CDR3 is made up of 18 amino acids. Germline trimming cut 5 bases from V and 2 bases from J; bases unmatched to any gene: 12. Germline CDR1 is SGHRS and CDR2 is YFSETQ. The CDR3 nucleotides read TGCGCCAGCAGTTCGTCGCCGGACAGGGGGCGCGCCTACAATGAGCAGTTCTTC. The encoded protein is CASSSSPDRGRAYNEQFF.

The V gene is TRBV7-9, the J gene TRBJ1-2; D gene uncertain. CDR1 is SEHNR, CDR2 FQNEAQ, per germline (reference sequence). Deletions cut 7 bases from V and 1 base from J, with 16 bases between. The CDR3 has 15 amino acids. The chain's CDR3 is CASITTEGLNYGYTF. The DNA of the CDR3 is TGTGCCAGCATCACGACCGAGGGCCTTAACTATGGCTACACCTTC.

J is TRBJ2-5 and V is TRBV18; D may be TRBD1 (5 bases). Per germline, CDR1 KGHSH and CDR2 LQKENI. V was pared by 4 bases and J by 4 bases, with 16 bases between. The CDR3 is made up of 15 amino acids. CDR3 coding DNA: TGTGCCAGCTCACGTGGACAAGGAGAGTTAGAGACCCAGTACTTC. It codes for CASSRGQGELETQYF.

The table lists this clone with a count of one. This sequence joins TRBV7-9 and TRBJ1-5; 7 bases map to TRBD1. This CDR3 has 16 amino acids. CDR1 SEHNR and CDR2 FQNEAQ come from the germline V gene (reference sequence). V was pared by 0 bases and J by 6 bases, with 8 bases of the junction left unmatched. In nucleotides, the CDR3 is TGTGCCAGCAGCTTAGCAGACAGGGAGTCGGTTCAGCCCCAGCATTTT. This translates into CASSLADRESVQPQHF.